This entry lists 32 T cell receptor beta chains sequenced from one sample in a study of cytomegalovirus exposure and HLA in healthy donors. The PCR contained 60 Vbeta and 13 Jbeta primers. The data were produced by immunoSEQ multiplex PCR, yet TCRdb's version contains in-frame clones alone and is incomplete. Of roughly 160,000 clones in the sample, about four fifths were seen once. The sample was PBMCs. Source of these receptors: a male donor in good health and CMV-seropositive.

The V gene is TRBV30, the J gene TRBJ1-2, with D tentatively TRBD1 (6 bases). Trimming cost V 4 bases and J 5 bases, with 20 bases left between them. This CDR3 contains 15 residues. Germline loops: CDR1 GTSNPN, CDR2 SVGIG (reference sequence). CDR3 sequence reads: CAWKSEQGSLYGYTF. The CDR3 DNA is TGTGCCTGGAAATCTGAACAGGGTAGTTTGTATGGCTACACCTTC.

V gene TRBV4-3 combines with J gene TRBJ2-4, with 9 nucleotides matching TRBD1. This CDR3 contains 14 residues. V trimming: 4 bases; J trimming: 8 bases; junction bases outside the gene matches: 6. Looked up from germline, CDR1 is LGHNA and CDR2 is YSLEER. CDR3 bases: TGCGCCAGCAGCCTCGGACAGGGGACGTACATTCAGTACTTC. Its protein product is CASSLGQGTYIQYF.

This chain connects TRBV10-2 to TRBJ1-5; D remains ambiguous. The CDR3 spans 14 residues. The ends were cut back, 6 bases at V and 6 bases at J, with 15 bases in the middle. CDR1 WSHSY and CDR2 SAAADI come from the germline V gene. In DNA form, the CDR3 reads TGCGCCAGCAGGGACGTCGGAGGAGGTCAGCCCCAGCATTTT. This encodes CASRDVGGGQPQHF.

This clone has just a few counts. This sequence joins TRBV5-1 and TRBJ2-3; tentative D call: TRBD2 (5 bases). V was trimmed by 6 bases and J by 1 base, leaving 18 bases between them. The CDR3 spans 16 residues. Germline values: CDR1 SGHRS, CDR2 YFSETQ. DNA of the CDR3: TGCGCCAGCAAGTTTCGGGGTACAGACCGCACAGATACGCAGTATTTT. It translates to CASKFRGTDRTDTQYF. Drawing the rest from reference TRBV5-1 and TRBJ2-3, the complete variable domain is KAGVTQTPRYLIKTRGQQVTLSCSPISGHRSVSWYQQTPGQGLQFLFEYFSETQRNKGNFPGRFSGRQFSNSRSEMNVSTLELGDSALYLCASKFRGTDRTDTQYFGPGTRLTVL.

The chain joins TRBV5-1 to TRBJ2-1, with D uncertain. Trimming shortened V by 2 bases and J by 9 bases, and 6 bases separated the two germline ends. The CDR3 has 11 amino acids. Germline V gene lookup returns CDR1 SGHRS and CDR2 YFSETQ. In DNA form, the CDR3 reads TGCGCCAGCAGCTTCGGTGTTGAGCAGTTCTTC. Protein sequence: CASSFGVEQFF.

This clone occurred once. The genes are TRBV2 and TRBJ1-3; D may be TRBD1 (6 bases). CDR3 length: 13 amino acids. V shed 7 bases and J shed 1 base, with 8 bases lying between them. CDR1 is SNHLY, CDR2 FYNNEI, per germline. CDR3 region: CASKDSSGNTIYF. The DNA for the CDR3 is TGTGCCAGCAAGGACAGTTCTGGAAACACCATATATTTT. The full variable domain, in which reference TRBV2 and TRBJ1-3 provide the parts outside the CDR3, is EPEVTQTPSHQVTQMGQEVILRCVPISNHLYFYWYRQILGQKVEFLVSFYNNEISEKSEIFDDQFSVERPDGSNFTLKIRSTKLEDSAMYFCASKDSSGNTIYFGEGSWLTVV.

The CDR3 protein is CAWSTGGYNEQFF. DNA of the CDR3: TGTGCCTGGAGTACCGGCGGGTACAATGAGCAGTTCTTC. J is TRBJ2-1 and V is TRBV30; weak D call: TRBD2 (5 bases). Germline CDR1 is GTSNPN and CDR2 is SVGIG (reference sequence). This CDR3 region has 13 residues. The V gene lost 2 bases and the J gene lost 4 bases, with 9 bases spanning the gap. Supplemented by reference TRBV30 and TRBJ2-1, the full variable domain reads SQTIHQWPATLVQPVGSPLSLECTVEGTSNPNLYWYRQAAGRGLQLLFYSVGIGQISSEVPQNLSASRPQDRQFILSSKKLLLSDSGFYLCAWSTGGYNEQFFGPGTRLTVL.

This clone was seen only once. J is TRBJ1-1 and V is TRBV19; 8 bases are a match to TRBD1. The germline CDR1 and CDR2 sequences are LNHDA and SQIVND (reference sequence). Trimming at V came to 5 bases and at J to 3 bases, leaving 8 bases not matched to a gene. The CDR3 is 15 residues long. CDR3 residues: CASSVGQGLDTEAFF. The CDR3 DNA is TGTGCCAGTAGTGTCGGACAGGGTCTGGACACTGAAGCTTTCTTT.

On this clone itself: One end of the junction is discordant with germline, which a read error may explain. V gene TRBV6-1 combines with J gene TRBJ2-4, with 9 positions matching TRBD1. This CDR3 has 15 amino acids. Germline-derived CDR1 and CDR2 are MNHNS and SASEGT. CDR3 region: CASTRDRDGKNSQYF. CDR3 nucleotides: TGTGCCAGCACCCGGGACAGGGATGGTAAAAACAGTCAGTACTTC.

The J gene is TRBJ2-1, the V gene TRBV7-2; a weak D match, TRBD2 (6 bases). V lost 0 bases and J 9 bases, leaving 12 bases between the germline ends. The germline gives CDR1 SGHTA, CDR2 FQGNSA. CDR3 length equals 14 residues. The CDR3 sequence: CASSLAGGRFEQFF. Written as DNA, the CDR3 is TGTGCCAGCAGCTTAGCCGGGGGACGGTTTGAGCAGTTCTTC.

The V and J genes are TRBV6-5 and TRBJ1-5; TRBD1 is a possible D gene (5 bases). The V and J ends lost 6 bases and 0 bases respectively, with 12 bases between them. Germline V CDR1 and CDR2: MNHEY, SVGAGI. This CDR3 is 15 amino acids long. CDR3 sequence (DNA): TGTGCCAGCAGCCACAGGAGATATAGCAATCAGCCCCAGCATTTT. Its translation is CASSHRRYSNQPQHF.

Notes on this clone: The same CDR3 also results from other DNA sequences found in this sample. The chain carries TRBV30 and TRBJ2-1; possible D gene TRBD2, 6 bases. V lost 4 bases and J lost 6, with 7 bases in between. The germline V gene has CDR1 GTSNPN and CDR2 SVGIG (reference sequence). CDR3 length: 11 residues. The CDR3 region is CAWTLANEQFF. Here the CDR3 DNA reads TGTGCCTGGACACTAGCCAATGAGCAGTTCTTC. The full variable domain, its missing parts supplied by reference TRBV30 and TRBJ2-1, is SQTIHQWPATLVQPVGSPLSLECTVEGTSNPNLYWYRQAAGRGLQLLFYSVGIGQISSEVPQNLSASRPQDRQFILSSKKLLLSDSGFYLCAWTLANEQFFGPGTRLTVL.

This chain joins TRBV6-6 and TRBJ2-1; 8 bases match TRBD2. CDR1 and CDR2 (germline): MNHNY, SVGAGI (reference sequence). Germline trimming cut 10 bases from V and 3 bases from J; bases unmatched to any gene: 8. The CDR3 consists of 14 residues. CDR3 loop: CATEGTSGYNEQFF. The CDR3 DNA sequence: TGTGCCACGGAAGGTACTAGCGGCTACAATGAGCAGTTCTTC.

The chain carries TRBV28 and TRBJ1-1, with a tentative D call TRBD1 (5 bases). The CDR3 loop spans 14 amino acids. V was shortened by 7 bases and J by 6 bases, with 18 bases between the two germline ends. Germline V gene data show CDR1 as MDHEN and CDR2 as SYDVKM. This CDR3 is CASNRDSSSSEAFF. CDR3 nucleotides: TGTGCCAGCAATAGGGACTCCTCCTCATCTGAAGCTTTCTTT.

The chain links TRBV10-2 to TRBJ2-7; maybe TRBD2 (5 bases). The CDR3 sequence is 15 residues long. Germline V gene sequence: CDR1 WSHSY, CDR2 SAAADI. V was clipped by 7 bases and J by 0 bases, with 16 bases between them. The DNA of the CDR3 is TGCGCCAGCAAGGGAGAATCGTTAAGCTCCTACGAGCAGTACTTC. Protein product: CASKGESLSSYEQYF.

CDR3 sequence (DNA): TGTGCCAGCAGTTACTTCGGGAACTCTGGAAACACCATATATTTT. Its translation: CASSYFGNSGNTIYF. The chain carries TRBV6-5 and TRBJ1-3; D remains ambiguous. The CDR3 runs to 15 residues. Germline-derived CDR1 and CDR2 are MNHEY and SVGAGI. V lost 1 base and J 0 bases, leaving 7 bases between the germline ends.

The chain recombines TRBV4-1 with TRBJ2-1; 7 bases align to TRBD2. CDR1 and CDR2 (germline): MGHRA, YSYEKL. This CDR3 comprises 16 residues. V lost 3 bases and J lost 2; bases outside the gene matches: 7. CDR3 sequence (DNA): TGCGCCAGCAGCCAGCCCAGCCTAGCGGCCTACAATGAGCAGTTCTTC. The encoded protein is CASSQPSLAAYNEQFF.

The J gene is TRBJ2-1, the V gene TRBV13; 11 bases fit TRBD1. Per germline, CDR1 PRHDT and CDR2 FYEKMQ (reference sequence). The V gene end was trimmed by 1 base and the J gene end by 12 bases; junction bases not matched to a gene: 8. The CDR3 loop spans 15 amino acids. Written as DNA, the CDR3 is TGTGCCAGCAGCTTAGACGCGGGACAGGGGGAGAGGCAGTTCTTC. Its translation: CASSLDAGQGERQFF.

A single count supports this clone. The chain combines TRBV7-9 with TRBJ2-3; 12 nucleotides agree with TRBD1. With V trimmed by 5 bases and J by 4 bases, 4 bases remained unmatched. The CDR3 runs to 15 residues. Looked up from germline, CDR1 is SEHNR and CDR2 is FQNEAQ (reference sequence). For the CDR3, the DNA is TGTGCCAGCAGCCCCGGGACAGGGGGCTCAGATACGCAGTATTTT. Its translation is CASSPGTGGSDTQYF. Drawing the rest from reference TRBV7-9 and TRBJ2-3, the complete variable domain is DTGVSQNPRHKITKRGQNVTFRCDPISEHNRLYWYRQTLGQGPEFLTYFQNEAQLEKSRLLSDRFSAERPKGSFSTLEIQRTEQGDSAMYLCASSPGTGGSDTQYFGPGTRLTVL.

The rearrangement links TRBV15 to TRBJ2-5; 10 bases map to TRBD2. CDR3 length: 15 residues. Germline values: CDR1 LNHNV, CDR2 YYDKDF (reference sequence). The ends lost 2 bases at V and 5 bases at J; junction bases unmatched: 5. The chain's CDR3 is CATSRTSGNPETQYF. The DNA of the CDR3 is TGTGCCACCAGCAGAACTAGCGGGAATCCGGAGACCCAGTACTTC.

This sequence joins TRBV6-1 and TRBJ1-5; D not resolved. This CDR3 is 12 amino acids long. The germline CDR1 and CDR2 sequences are MNHNS and SASEGT. The V gene lost 7 bases and the J gene lost 3 bases, with 7 bases spanning the gap. CDR3: CASKQFNQPQHF. The CDR3 region has the DNA TGTGCCAGCAAACAATTCAATCAGCCCCAGCATTTT.

The V call is TRBV19, the J call TRBJ2-7; possible D gene TRBD1, 6 bases. CDR3 size: 13 residues. Trimming removed 4 bases from V and 2 bases from J, with 9 bases in between. The germline V gene has CDR1 LNHDA and CDR2 SQIVND (reference sequence). CDR3 in DNA: TGTGCCAGTAGTAAGGGGGTTGCCTACGAGCAGTACTTC. Translated, it gives CASSKGVAYEQYF.

In DNA, the CDR3 is TGTGCCAGCAGACTTAACCTCAACACTGAAGCTTTCTTT. Translating it yields CASRLNLNTEAFF. This rearrangement joins TRBV11-2 to TRBJ1-1; D gene uncertain. Germline CDR1 and CDR2: SGHAT and FQNNGV. CDR3 size: 13 residues. V was shortened by 6 bases and J by 2 bases, with 10 bases between the two germline ends.

The chain carries TRBV7-9 and TRBJ1-4; 9 nucleotides agree with TRBD1. The CDR3 has 15 amino acids. V gave up 5 bases and J gave up 7 bases; unmatched junction bases: 8. Germline CDR1 is SEHNR and CDR2 is FQNEAQ (reference sequence). The CDR3: CASSGGQGHSEKLFF. The CDR3 DNA reads TGTGCCAGCAGCGGCGGACAGGGGCATAGTGAAAAACTGTTTTTT. Filled out from reference TRBV7-9 and TRBJ1-4, the complete variable domain reads DTGVSQNPRHKITKRGQNVTFRCDPISEHNRLYWYRQTLGQGPEFLTYFQNEAQLEKSRLLSDRFSAERPKGSFSTLEIQRTEQGDSAMYLCASSGGQGHSEKLFFGSGTQLSVL.

The rearrangement links TRBV4-3 to TRBJ2-7; D ambiguous. The CDR3 is 14 residues long. V was shortened by 1 base and J by 0 bases, with 7 bases between the two germline ends. Germline V CDR1 and CDR2: LGHNA, YSLEER. The CDR3 DNA reads TGCGCCAGCAGCCAAGTGGCGGACTCCTACGAGCAGTACTTC. As protein: CASSQVADSYEQYF.

A remark on this clone: The sample holds other DNA sequences that translate to the same CDR3. The chain joins TRBV19 to TRBJ1-5; 9 nucleotides match TRBD1. Germline loops: CDR1 LNHDA, CDR2 SQIVND (reference sequence). The V gene end was trimmed by 3 bases and the J gene end by 4 bases; junction bases not matched to a gene: 1. This CDR3 is built from 14 residues. The CDR3 region is CASSIGTGNQPQHF. DNA of the CDR3: TGTGCCAGTAGTATCGGGACAGGGAATCAGCCCCAGCATTTT.

The chain employs TRBV9 and TRBJ2-7, with TRBD2 as a possible D gene (6 bases). The V end was cut by 3 bases, the J end by 0 bases, with 10 bases between. Germline-derived CDR1 and CDR2 are SGDLS and YYNGEE. This CDR3 region has 14 residues. The CDR3 protein is CASSGRGNSYEQYF. CDR3 nucleotide sequence: TGTGCCAGCAGCGGCCGGGGGAACTCCTACGAGCAGTACTTC. Variable domain in full (rest from reference TRBV9 and TRBJ2-7): DSGVTQTPKHLITATGQRVTLRCSPRSGDLSVYWYQQSLDQGLQFLIQYYNGEERAKGNILERFSAQQFPDLHSELNLSSLELGDSALYFCASSGRGNSYEQYFGPGTRLTVT.

By its share, this clone is medium-sized. For the CDR3, the DNA is TGTGCCAGCAGCTTAGGGGCTCGAGGGGGTTTTGGCTACACCTTC. Amino acids: CASSLGARGGFGYTF. The chain recombines TRBV11-3 with TRBJ1-2, with D possibly TRBD1 on 6 matching bases. CDR3 size: 15 residues. In germline, CDR1 is SGHNT, CDR2 YENEEA. Trimming left V 1 base short and J 7 bases short, with 16 bases between.

This clone was counted between two and nine times. The same CDR3 also results from other DNA sequences found in this sample. This rearrangement joins TRBV27 to TRBJ1-1, with no clear D. Trimming took 2 bases from V and 0 from J, leaving 7 bases between them. The CDR3 is 14 amino acids. CDR1 and CDR2 (germline): MNHEY, SMNVEV (reference sequence). The CDR3 nucleotides read TGTGCCAGCAGTTTAAACAGACTGAACACTGAAGCTTTCTTT. This translates into CASSLNRLNTEAFF.

The J gene is TRBJ1-4, the V gene TRBV7-9; TRBD1 is a possible D gene (6 bases). The CDR3 sequence is 16 residues long. The V end was cut by 5 bases, the J end by 0 bases, with 13 bases between. CDR1 is SEHNR, CDR2 FQNEAQ, per germline (reference sequence). The CDR3 reads CASSAPGTTTNEKLFF. The CDR3 DNA reads as TGTGCCAGCAGCGCTCCCGGGACAACAACTAATGAAAAACTGTTTTTT.

The gene calls are TRBV30 and TRBJ1-5; maybe TRBD1 (6 bases). Trimming cost V 2 bases and J 6 bases, with 17 bases left between them. Germline lookup yields CDR1 GTSNPN and CDR2 SVGIG (reference sequence). This CDR3 is 15 amino acids long. CDR3 region: CAWSRGRQVTQPQHF. Written as DNA, the CDR3 is TGTGCCTGGAGTAGAGGGAGACAGGTTACTCAGCCCCAGCATTTT.

The chain carries TRBV7-2 and TRBJ2-1, with D possibly matching TRBD2 (6 bases). This CDR3 comprises 15 residues. CDR1 is SGHTA, CDR2 FQGNSA, per germline. Trimming removed 1 base from V and 3 bases from J, with 10 bases in between. CDR3 residues: CASSLGAGSYNEQFF. CDR3 DNA: TGTGCCAGCAGCTTAGGAGCGGGTAGCTACAATGAGCAGTTCTTC. The full variable domain, in which reference TRBV7-2 and TRBJ2-1 provide the parts outside the CDR3, is GAGVSQSPSNKVTEKGKDVELRCDPISGHTALYWYRQSLGQGLEFLIYFQGNSAPDKSGLPSDRFSAERTGGSVSTLTIQRTQQEDSAVYLCASSLGAGSYNEQFFGPGTRLTVL.